This T cell receptor (beta chain) was retrieved from a study of cytomegalovirus exposure and HLA in healthy donors. Germline-derived CDR1 and CDR2 are SGHTA and FQGNSA. Between the trimmed V and J ends, which lost 1 base and 6 bases, there was a span of 6 bases. This CDR3 is built from 13 residues. As concerns this clone: Its antigen is still unknown.

Study observations and caveats: There were some public TCRs occurring in many donors, but most TCR sequences were rare.

TCRdb keeps only in-frame clones here, not all; method: immunoSEQ multiplex PCR. Of hundreds of thousands of clones listed, 86% were seen once; the top ten hold 0.83%. The chain couples TRBV7-2 to TRBJ1-4; unclear D gene. Input material: PBMCs. The TCR sequence derives from a woman aged 18-29 years in good health and CMV-seronegative. In nucleotides, the CDR3 is TGTGCCAGCAGCTTAGTCGTTCATGAAAAACTGTTTTTT. Encoded protein: CASSLVVHEKLFF.